This T cell receptor beta chain emerged from a study of cytomegalovirus exposure and HLA in healthy donors. Study conclusions and caveats: For most TCR beta V segments, an earlier analysis put the productive rate at about 87% or about 30% of the time. After further analysis at a later stage, 16,951 TCR beta sequences were associated with HLA alleles at 0.05 false discovery rate.

Whereas donors were nominally healthy upon sampling, unrecorded immune exposures were probable. 13 Jbeta primers and 60 Vbeta primers were used for the PCR. Sequencing was performed with immunoSEQ multiplex PCR; in TCRdb, only in-frame clones are kept and a portion is missing. The sample lists about 260,000 clones, approximately 85% occurring once. This clone has just a few counts. Its target is unknown. The CDR3 consists of 15 residues. Germline lookup yields CDR1 SGHRS and CDR2 YFSETQ. J lost 4 bases, V lost 2 bases, and 4 bases had no gene match. The clonotype originates from a woman aged 40-49 years in good health and CMV-seropositive. The chain employs TRBV5-1 and TRBJ2-3, with 10 bases lining up with TRBD1. The sample was PBMCs. The CDR3 protein is CASSLGQGGADTQYF. CDR3 in DNA: TGCGCCAGCAGCTTAGGACAGGGGGGCGCAGATACGCAGTATTTT.